Included here is one TCR beta chain sequence, with context. The data belong to a study of long-term antiretroviral therapy in people with HIV. The assay, immunoSEQ v3.0, was run at survey level. Clones were sequenced by immunoSEQ multiplex PCR, and TCRdb holds only the in-frame ones, with some missing. The repertoire holds over 30,000 clones, with less than 98% as singletons. There are 14 residues in the CDR3. The germline CDR1 and CDR2 sequences are SQVTM and ANQGSEA. V shed 7 bases and J shed 1 base, with 14 bases lying between them. There were no participants with HIV treated outside the United States.

The sample consisted of unsorted PBMCs, taken 6.9 years after starting antiretroviral therapy. The chain is built from TRBV29-1 and TRBJ1-3; D gene uncertain. The sequence came from a man aged 25 to 40 with HIV. CDR3 in amino acids: CSDKREPSGNTIYF. The CDR3, as DNA: TGCAGCGACAAACGAGAACCTTCTGGAAACACCATATATTTT.